Described below is a single T cell receptor (beta chain) sequence and its context. What it recognizes is unknown. Other DNA sequences in this specimen translate into the identical CDR3. This specimen belongs to a study of T cell responses to AZD1222 COVID-19 vaccine. Study results and limitations: Unmutated regions of variants are reportedly targeted by nearly half of spike-specific TCRs. Baseline seropositivity occurred in only a handful of AZD1222 recipients.

V lost 0 bases and J lost 1, with 12 bases in between. The CDR3 has 16 residues. From germline, CDR1 is SGHRS and CDR2 YFSETQ. Repertoires were generated with immunoSEQ multiplex PCR, while TCRdb's copy carries only in-frame clones and drops some. This table has 65,000 to 85,000 clones, around 89% appearing once. This sequence joins TRBV5-1 and TRBJ2-3, with a weak D call TRBD1 (5 bases). Here the sequenced sample was peripheral blood, taken 28 days after the second dose of the MenACWY control vaccine. This clonotype was sampled from an adult who received the MenACWY meningococcal vaccine as a control. This CDR3 is CASSLEGERGTDTQYF. The CDR3 DNA reads TGCGCCAGCAGCTTGGAAGGGGAAAGGGGCACAGATACGCAGTATTTT.